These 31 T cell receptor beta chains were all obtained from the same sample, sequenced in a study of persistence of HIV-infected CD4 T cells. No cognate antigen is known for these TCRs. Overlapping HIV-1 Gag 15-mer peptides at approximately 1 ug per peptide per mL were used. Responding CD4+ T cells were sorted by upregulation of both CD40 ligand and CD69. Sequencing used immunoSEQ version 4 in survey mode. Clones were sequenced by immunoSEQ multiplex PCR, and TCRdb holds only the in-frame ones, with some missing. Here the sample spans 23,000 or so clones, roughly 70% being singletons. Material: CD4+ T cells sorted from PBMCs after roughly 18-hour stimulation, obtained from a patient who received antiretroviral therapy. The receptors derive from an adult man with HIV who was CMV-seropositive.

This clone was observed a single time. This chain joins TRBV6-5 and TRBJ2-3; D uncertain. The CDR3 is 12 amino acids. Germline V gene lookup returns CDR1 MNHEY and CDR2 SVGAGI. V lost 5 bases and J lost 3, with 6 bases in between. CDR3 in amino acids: CASSLGTDTQYF. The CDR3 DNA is TGTGCCAGCAGTCTAGGTACAGATACGCAGTATTTT.

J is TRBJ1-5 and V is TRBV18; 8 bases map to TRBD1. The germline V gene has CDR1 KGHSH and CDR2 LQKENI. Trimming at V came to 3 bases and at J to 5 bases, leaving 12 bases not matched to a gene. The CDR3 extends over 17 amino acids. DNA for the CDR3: TGTGCCAGCTCACCCCCGGTGCAGGGGGCGAAGTATCAGCCCCAGCATTTT. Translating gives CASSPPVQGAKYQPQHF.

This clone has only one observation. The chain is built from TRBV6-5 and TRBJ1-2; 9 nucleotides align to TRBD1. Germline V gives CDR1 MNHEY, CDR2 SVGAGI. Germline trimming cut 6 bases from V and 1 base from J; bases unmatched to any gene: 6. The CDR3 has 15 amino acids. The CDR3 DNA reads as TGTGCCAGCAGAGGGACAGGGATCGGTAACTATGGCTACACCTTC. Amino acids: CASRGTGIGNYGYTF.

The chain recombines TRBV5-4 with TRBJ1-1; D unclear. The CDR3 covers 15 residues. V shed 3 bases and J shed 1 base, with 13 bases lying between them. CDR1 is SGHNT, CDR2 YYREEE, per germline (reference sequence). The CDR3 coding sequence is TGTGCCAGCAGCTCCCCGGGTGAATCGAACACTGAAGCTTTCTTT. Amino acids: CASSSPGESNTEAFF.

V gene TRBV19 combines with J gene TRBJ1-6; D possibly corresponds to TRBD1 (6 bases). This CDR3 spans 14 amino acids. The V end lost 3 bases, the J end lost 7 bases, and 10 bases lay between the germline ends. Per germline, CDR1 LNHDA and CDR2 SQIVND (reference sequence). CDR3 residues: CASSMRTENSPLHF. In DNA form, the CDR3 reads TGTGCCAGTAGTATGAGGACAGAAAATTCACCCCTCCACTTT. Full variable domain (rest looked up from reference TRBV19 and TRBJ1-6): DGGITQSPKYLFRKEGQNVTLSCEQNLNHDAMYWYRQDPGQGLRLIYYSQIVNDFQKGDIAEGYSVSREKKESFPLTVTSAQKNPTAFYLCASSMRTENSPLHFGNGTRLTVT.

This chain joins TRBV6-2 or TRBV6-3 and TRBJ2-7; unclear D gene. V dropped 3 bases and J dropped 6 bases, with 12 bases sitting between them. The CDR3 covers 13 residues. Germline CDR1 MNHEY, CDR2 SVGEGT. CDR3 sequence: CASSYGHTGEQYF. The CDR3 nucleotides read TGTGCCAGCAGTTATGGGCATACTGGCGAGCAGTACTTC.

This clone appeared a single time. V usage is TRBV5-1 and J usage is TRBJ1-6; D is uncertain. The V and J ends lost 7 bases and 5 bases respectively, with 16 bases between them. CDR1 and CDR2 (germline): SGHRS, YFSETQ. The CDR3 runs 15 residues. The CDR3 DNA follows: TGCGCCAGCGGCCTAGACGCGACGGATAATTCACCCCTCCACTTT. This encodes CASGLDATDNSPLHF.

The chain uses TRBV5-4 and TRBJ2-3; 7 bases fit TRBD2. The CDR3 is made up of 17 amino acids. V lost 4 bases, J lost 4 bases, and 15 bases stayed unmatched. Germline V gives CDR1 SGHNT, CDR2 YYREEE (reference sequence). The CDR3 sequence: CASSKGRGGGNPDTQYF. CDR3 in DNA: TGTGCCAGCAGCAAGGGTCGGGGCGGGGGTAATCCAGATACGCAGTATTTT. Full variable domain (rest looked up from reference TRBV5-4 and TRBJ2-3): ETGVTQSPTHLIKTRGQQVTLRCSSQSGHNTVSWYQQALGQGPQFIFQYYREEENGRGNFPPRFSGLQFPNYSSELNVNALELDDSALYLCASSKGRGGGNPDTQYFGPGTRLTVL.

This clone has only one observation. CDR3 bases: TGCGCCAGCAGCCTAAAGGACAGACTCGCCTACGAGCAGTACTTC. Encoded protein: CASSLKDRLAYEQYF. This chain uses TRBV4-1 with TRBJ2-7; a possible D gene is TRBD1 (6 bases). Germline CDR1 and CDR2: MGHRA and YSYEKL. This CDR3 comprises 15 residues. V dropped 4 bases and J dropped 2 bases, with 15 bases sitting between them.

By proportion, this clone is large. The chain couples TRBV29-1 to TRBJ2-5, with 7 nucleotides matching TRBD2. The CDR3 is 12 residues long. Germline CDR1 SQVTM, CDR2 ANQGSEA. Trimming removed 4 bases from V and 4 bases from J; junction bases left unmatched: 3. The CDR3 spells CSVGTGGETQYF. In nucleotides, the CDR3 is TGCAGCGTTGGAACGGGGGGAGAGACCCAGTACTTC. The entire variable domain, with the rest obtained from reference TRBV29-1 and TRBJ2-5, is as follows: SAVISQKPSRDICQRGTSLTIQCQVDSQVTMMFWYRQQPGQSLTLIATANQGSEATYESGFVIDKFPISRPNLTFSTLTVSNMSPEDSSIYLCSVGTGGETQYFGPGTRLLVL.

The CDR3 region is CASSQEWLAGGGSYNEQFF. Written as DNA, the CDR3 is TGTGCCAGCAGCCAAGAATGGCTAGCGGGGGGTGGGTCCTACAATGAGCAGTTCTTC. The chain employs TRBV3-1 (or the pseudogene TRBV3-2) and TRBJ2-1, with 11 nucleotides matching TRBD2. V was clipped by 0 bases and J by 1 base; unmatched bases: 8. CDR3 size: 19 residues. Germline CDR1 reads LGHDT; CDR2 reads YNNKEL (reference sequence).

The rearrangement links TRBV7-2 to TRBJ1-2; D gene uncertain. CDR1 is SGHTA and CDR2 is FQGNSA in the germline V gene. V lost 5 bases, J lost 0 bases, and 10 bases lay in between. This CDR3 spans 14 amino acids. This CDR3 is CASSPGISNYGYTF. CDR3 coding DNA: TGTGCCAGCAGCCCCGGTATCTCTAACTATGGCTACACCTTC. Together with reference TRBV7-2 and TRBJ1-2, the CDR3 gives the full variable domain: GAGVSQSPSNKVTEKGKDVELRCDPISGHTALYWYRQSLGQGLEFLIYFQGNSAPDKSGLPSDRFSAERTGGSVSTLTIQRTQQEDSAVYLCASSPGISNYGYTFGSGTRLTVV.

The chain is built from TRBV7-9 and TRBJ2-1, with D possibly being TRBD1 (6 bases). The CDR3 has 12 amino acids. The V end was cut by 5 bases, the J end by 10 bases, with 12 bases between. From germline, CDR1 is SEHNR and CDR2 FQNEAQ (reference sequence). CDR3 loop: CASSPRGFEQFF. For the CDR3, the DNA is TGTGCCAGCAGCCCGAGGGGGTTCGAGCAGTTCTTC.

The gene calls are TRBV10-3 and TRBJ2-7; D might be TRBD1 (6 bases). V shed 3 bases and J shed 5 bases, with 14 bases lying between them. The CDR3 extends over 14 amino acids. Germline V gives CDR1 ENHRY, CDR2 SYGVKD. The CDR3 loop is CAISERAGDDEQYF. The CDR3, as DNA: TGTGCCATCAGTGAAAGGGCAGGGGATGACGAGCAGTACTTC.

Here the CDR3 DNA reads TGTGCCAGCTCACCAGCTTCTGAACCCTACGAGCAGTACTTC. Its translation is CASSPASEPYEQYF. J is TRBJ2-7 and V is TRBV18; no firm D call. This CDR3 is built from 14 residues. Trimming took off 2 bases at V and 2 bases at J, with 10 bases between the two ends. Germline V gene data show CDR1 as KGHSH and CDR2 as LQKENI.

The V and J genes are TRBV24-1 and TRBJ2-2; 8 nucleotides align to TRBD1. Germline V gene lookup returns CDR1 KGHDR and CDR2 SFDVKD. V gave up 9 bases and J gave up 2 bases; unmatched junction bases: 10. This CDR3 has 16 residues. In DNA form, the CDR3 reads TGTGCCACCTTGTACAGCAGGGGGCGCAACACCGGGGAGCTGTTTTTT. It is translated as CATLYSRGRNTGELFF.

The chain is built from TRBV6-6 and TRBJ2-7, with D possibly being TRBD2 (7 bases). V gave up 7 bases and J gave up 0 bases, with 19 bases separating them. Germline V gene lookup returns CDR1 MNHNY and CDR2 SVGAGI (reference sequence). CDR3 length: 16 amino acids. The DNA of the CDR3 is TGTGCCAGCAACCGGGACGCGGGGGCGGGCTCCTACGAGCAGTACTTC. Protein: CASNRDAGAGSYEQYF.

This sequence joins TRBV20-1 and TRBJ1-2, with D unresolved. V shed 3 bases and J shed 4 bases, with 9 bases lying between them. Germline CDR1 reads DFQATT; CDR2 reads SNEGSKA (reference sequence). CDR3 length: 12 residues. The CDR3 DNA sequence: TGCAGTGCTAGTACGGGATTCTATGGCTACACCTTC. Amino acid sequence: CSASTGFYGYTF.

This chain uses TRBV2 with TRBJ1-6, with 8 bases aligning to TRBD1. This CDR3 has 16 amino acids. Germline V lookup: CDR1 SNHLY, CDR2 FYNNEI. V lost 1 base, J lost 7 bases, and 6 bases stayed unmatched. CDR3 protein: CASSEDPGGRNSPLHF. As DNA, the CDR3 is TGTGCCAGCAGTGAAGATCCAGGGGGCCGCAATTCACCCCTCCACTTT.

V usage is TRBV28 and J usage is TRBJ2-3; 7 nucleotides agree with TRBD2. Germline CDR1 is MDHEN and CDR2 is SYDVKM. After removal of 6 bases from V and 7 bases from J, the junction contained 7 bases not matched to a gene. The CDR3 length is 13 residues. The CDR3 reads CASSPGLVNTQYF. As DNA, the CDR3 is TGTGCCAGCAGCCCAGGACTAGTTAATACGCAGTATTTT.

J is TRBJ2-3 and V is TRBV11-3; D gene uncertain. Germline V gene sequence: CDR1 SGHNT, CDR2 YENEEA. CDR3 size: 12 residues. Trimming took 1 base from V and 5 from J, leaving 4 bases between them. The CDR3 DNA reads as TGTGCCAGCAGCTTAGGAGGAGATACGCAGTATTTT. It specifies CASSLGGDTQYF.

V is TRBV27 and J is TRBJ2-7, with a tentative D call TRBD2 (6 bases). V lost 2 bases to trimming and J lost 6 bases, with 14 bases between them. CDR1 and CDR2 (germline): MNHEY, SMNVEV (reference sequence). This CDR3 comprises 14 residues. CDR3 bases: TGTGCCAGCAGTTTAGCGGGGACGTCTCGCGAGCAGTACTTC. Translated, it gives CASSLAGTSREQYF.

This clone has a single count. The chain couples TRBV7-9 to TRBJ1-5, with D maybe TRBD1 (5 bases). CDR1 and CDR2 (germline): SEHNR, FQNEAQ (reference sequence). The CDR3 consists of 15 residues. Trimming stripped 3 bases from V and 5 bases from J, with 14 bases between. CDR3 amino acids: CASSFGGDRYQPQHF. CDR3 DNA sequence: TGTGCCAGCAGCTTCGGGGGGGATAGGTATCAGCCCCAGCATTTT.

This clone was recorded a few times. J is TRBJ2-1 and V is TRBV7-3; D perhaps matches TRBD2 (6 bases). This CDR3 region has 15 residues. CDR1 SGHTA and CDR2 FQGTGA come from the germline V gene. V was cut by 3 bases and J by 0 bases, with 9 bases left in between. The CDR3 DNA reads TGTGCCAGCAGCTTCGGGCGGGACTCCTACAATGAGCAGTTCTTC. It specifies CASSFGRDSYNEQFF. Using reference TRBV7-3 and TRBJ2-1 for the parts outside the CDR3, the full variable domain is GAGVSQTPSNKVTEKGKYVELRCDPISGHTALYWYRQSLGQGPEFLIYFQGTGAADDSGLPNDRFFAVRPEGSVSTLKIQRTERGDSAVYLCASSFGRDSYNEQFFGPGTRLTVL.

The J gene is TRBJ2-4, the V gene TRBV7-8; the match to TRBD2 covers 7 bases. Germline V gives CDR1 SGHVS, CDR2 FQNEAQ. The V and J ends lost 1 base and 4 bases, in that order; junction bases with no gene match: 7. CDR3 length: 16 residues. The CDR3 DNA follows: TGTGCCAGCAGCTTAGAGCCAGCGGGGATTAAAAACATTCAGTACTTC. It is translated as CASSLEPAGIKNIQYF.

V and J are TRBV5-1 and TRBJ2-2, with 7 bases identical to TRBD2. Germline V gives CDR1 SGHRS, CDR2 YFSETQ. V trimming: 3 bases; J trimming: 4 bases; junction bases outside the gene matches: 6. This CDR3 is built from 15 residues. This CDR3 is CASSSREDVTGELFF. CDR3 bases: TGCGCCAGCAGCTCCCGGGAGGACGTCACCGGGGAGCTGTTTTTT.

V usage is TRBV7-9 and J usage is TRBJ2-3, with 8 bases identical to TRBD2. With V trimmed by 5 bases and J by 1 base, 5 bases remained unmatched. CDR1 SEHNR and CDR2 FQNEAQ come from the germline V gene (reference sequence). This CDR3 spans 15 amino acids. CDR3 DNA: TGTGCCAGCAGCCCCTCGGGGGGGGGCACAGATACGCAGTATTTT. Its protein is CASSPSGGGTDTQYF.

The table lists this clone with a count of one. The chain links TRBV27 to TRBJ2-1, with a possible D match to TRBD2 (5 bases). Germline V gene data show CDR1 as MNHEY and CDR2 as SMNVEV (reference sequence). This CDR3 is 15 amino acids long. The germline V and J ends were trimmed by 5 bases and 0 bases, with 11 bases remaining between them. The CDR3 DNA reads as TGTGCCAGCAGTCAGCGGAGCGCCTCCTACAATGAGCAGTTCTTC. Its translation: CASSQRSASYNEQFF.

The CDR3 sequence: CASSLASSDSGSGYTF. CDR3 DNA sequence: TGCGCCAGCAGCTTGGCGTCTTCGGACAGCGGGAGCGGCTACACCTTC. V is TRBV5-1 and J is TRBJ1-2, with a weak D call TRBD1 (6 bases). Germline assignment: CDR1 SGHRS and CDR2 YFSETQ. The CDR3 is 16 amino acids. V lost 0 bases to trimming and J lost 8 bases, with 20 bases between them.

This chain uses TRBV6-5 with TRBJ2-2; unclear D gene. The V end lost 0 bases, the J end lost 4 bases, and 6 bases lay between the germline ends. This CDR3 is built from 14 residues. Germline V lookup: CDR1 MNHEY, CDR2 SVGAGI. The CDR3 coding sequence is TGTGCCAGCAGTTACTCTAGGAGCACCGGGGAGCTGTTTTTT. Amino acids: CASSYSRSTGELFF.

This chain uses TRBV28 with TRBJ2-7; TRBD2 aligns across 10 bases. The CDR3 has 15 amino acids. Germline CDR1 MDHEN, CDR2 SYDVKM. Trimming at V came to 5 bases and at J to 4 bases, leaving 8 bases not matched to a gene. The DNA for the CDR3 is TGTGCCAGCAGTCCGCCGGGACTAGCGATATACGAGCAGTACTTC. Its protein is CASSPPGLAIYEQYF.